Listed here are 4 T cell receptor beta chains from one sample, sequenced in a study of blood T cell repertoires in COVID-19. Method: immunoSEQ multiplex PCR; TCRdb's copy keeps in-frame clones and lacks some. The sample lists some 93,000 clones; around 86% were seen once. What was sequenced was peripheral blood. All receptors derive from a man in his forties or fifties with acute or convalescent COVID-19.

This clone was detected only once. This chain connects TRBV3-1 (or the pseudogene TRBV3-2) to TRBJ1-1, with D uncertain. Germline V gene lookup returns CDR1 LGHDT and CDR2 YNNKEL (reference sequence). Between the trimmed V and J ends, which lost 7 bases and 1 base, there was a span of 13 bases. The CDR3 extends over 14 amino acids. CDR3 sequence (DNA): TGTGCCAGCACCAAAAAGGCAGGGAACACTGAAGCTTTCTTT. This translates into CASTKKAGNTEAFF.

The chain uses TRBV4-2 and TRBJ2-5; 9 positions match TRBD1. CDR3 length equals 15 residues. Germline CDR1 LGHNA, CDR2 YNFKEQ. Germline trimming cut 4 bases from V and 3 bases from J; bases unmatched to any gene: 6. The CDR3 DNA sequence: TGTGCCAGCAGCCGGGCACAGGGGGCAGAAGAGACCCAGTACTTC. Encoded protein: CASSRAQGAEETQYF.

Judged by abundance, this clone is medium-sized. The same CDR3 also results from other DNA sequences found in this sample. The chain combines TRBV5-1 with TRBJ1-1; possible D gene TRBD1, 6 bases. The CDR3 has 14 residues. The V gene lost 2 bases and the J gene lost 4 bases, with 12 bases spanning the gap. The V gene's germline CDR1 is SGHRS and CDR2 YFSETQ. The CDR3 protein is CASSFRGFGTEAFF. Here the CDR3 DNA reads TGCGCCAGCAGCTTTAGGGGGTTTGGCACTGAAGCTTTCTTT.

The CDR3 is CASRLDDRGTGELFF. The CDR3, as DNA: TGTGCCAGCAGACTCGACGACAGGGGCACCGGGGAGCTGTTTTTT. This rearrangement joins TRBV5-4 to TRBJ2-2; TRBD1 aligns across 8 bases. The CDR3 covers 15 residues. V shed 5 bases, J shed 4 bases, and the junction held 7 bases outside the gene matches. Germline-derived CDR1 and CDR2 are SGHNT and YYREEE (reference sequence).